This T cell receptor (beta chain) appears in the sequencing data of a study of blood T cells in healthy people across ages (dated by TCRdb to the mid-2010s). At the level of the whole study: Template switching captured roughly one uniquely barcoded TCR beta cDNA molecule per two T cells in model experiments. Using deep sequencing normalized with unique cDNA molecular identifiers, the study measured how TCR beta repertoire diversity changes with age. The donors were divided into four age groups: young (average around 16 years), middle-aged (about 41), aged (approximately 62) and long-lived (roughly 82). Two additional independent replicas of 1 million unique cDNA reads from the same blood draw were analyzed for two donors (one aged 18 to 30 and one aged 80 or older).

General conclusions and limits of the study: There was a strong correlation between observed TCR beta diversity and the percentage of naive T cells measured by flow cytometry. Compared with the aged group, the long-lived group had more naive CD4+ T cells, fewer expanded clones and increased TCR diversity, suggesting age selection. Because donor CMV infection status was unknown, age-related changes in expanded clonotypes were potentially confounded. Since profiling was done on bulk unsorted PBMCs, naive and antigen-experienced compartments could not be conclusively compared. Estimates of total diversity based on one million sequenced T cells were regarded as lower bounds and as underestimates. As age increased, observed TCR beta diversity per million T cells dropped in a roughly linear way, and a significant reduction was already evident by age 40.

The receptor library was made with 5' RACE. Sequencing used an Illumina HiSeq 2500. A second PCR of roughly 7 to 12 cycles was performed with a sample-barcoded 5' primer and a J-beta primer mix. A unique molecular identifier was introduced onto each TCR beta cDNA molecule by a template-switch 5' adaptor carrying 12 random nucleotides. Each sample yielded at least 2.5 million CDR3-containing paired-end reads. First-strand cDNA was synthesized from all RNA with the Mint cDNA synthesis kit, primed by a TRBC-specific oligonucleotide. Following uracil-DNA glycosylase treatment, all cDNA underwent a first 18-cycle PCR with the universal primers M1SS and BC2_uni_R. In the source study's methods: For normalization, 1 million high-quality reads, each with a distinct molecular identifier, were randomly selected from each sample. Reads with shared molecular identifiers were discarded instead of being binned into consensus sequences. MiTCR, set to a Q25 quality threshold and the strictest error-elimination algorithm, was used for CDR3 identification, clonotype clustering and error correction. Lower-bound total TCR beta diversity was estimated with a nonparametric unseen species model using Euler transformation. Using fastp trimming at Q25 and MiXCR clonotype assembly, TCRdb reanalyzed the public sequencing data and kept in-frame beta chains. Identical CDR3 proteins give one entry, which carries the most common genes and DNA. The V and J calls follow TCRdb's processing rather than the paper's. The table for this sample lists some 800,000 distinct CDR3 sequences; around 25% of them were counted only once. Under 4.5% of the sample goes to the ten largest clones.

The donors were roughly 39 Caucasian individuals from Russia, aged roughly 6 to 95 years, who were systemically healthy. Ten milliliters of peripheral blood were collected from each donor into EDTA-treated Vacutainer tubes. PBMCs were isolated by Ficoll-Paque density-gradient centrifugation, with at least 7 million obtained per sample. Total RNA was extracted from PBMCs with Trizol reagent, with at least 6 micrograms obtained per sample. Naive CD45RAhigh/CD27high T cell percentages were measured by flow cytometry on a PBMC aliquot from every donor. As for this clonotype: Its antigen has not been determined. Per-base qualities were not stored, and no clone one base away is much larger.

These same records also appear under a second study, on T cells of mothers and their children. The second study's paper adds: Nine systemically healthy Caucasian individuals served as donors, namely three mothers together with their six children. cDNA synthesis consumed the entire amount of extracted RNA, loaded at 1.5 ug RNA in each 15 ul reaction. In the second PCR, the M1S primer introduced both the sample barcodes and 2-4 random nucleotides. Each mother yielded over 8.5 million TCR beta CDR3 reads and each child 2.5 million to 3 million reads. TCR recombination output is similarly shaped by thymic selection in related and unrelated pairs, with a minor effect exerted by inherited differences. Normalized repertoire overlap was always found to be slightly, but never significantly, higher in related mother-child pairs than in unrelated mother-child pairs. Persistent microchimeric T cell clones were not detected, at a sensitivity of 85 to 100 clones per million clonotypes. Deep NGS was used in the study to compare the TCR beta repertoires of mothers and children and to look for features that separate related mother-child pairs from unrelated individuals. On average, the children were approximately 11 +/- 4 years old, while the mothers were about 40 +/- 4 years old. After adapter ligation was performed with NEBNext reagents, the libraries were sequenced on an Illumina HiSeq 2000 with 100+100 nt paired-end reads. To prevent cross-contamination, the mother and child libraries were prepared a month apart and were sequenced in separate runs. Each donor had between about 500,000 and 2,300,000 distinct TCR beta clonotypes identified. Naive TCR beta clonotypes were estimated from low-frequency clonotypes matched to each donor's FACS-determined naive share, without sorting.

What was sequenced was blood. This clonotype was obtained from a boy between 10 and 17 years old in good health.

The nucleotide sequence reads TGTGCCAGCAGCCTGGCGACAGGGGAGCCCGGGGAGCTGTTTTTT. Its translation is CASSLATGEPGELFF. This receptor chain uses TRBV3-1 and TRBJ2-2, with 8 middle bases fitting TRBD1. Relative to germline, V is missing 4 bases and J is missing 6 bases, with 7 bases of the junction outside any gene match. The CDR3 goes from the cysteine to the phenylalanine over 15 residues. Only the CDR3 DNA stays, 45 bases, in frame from base 1. Per the germline V gene (reference sequence), LGHDT is the CDR1 and YNNKEL is the CDR2.